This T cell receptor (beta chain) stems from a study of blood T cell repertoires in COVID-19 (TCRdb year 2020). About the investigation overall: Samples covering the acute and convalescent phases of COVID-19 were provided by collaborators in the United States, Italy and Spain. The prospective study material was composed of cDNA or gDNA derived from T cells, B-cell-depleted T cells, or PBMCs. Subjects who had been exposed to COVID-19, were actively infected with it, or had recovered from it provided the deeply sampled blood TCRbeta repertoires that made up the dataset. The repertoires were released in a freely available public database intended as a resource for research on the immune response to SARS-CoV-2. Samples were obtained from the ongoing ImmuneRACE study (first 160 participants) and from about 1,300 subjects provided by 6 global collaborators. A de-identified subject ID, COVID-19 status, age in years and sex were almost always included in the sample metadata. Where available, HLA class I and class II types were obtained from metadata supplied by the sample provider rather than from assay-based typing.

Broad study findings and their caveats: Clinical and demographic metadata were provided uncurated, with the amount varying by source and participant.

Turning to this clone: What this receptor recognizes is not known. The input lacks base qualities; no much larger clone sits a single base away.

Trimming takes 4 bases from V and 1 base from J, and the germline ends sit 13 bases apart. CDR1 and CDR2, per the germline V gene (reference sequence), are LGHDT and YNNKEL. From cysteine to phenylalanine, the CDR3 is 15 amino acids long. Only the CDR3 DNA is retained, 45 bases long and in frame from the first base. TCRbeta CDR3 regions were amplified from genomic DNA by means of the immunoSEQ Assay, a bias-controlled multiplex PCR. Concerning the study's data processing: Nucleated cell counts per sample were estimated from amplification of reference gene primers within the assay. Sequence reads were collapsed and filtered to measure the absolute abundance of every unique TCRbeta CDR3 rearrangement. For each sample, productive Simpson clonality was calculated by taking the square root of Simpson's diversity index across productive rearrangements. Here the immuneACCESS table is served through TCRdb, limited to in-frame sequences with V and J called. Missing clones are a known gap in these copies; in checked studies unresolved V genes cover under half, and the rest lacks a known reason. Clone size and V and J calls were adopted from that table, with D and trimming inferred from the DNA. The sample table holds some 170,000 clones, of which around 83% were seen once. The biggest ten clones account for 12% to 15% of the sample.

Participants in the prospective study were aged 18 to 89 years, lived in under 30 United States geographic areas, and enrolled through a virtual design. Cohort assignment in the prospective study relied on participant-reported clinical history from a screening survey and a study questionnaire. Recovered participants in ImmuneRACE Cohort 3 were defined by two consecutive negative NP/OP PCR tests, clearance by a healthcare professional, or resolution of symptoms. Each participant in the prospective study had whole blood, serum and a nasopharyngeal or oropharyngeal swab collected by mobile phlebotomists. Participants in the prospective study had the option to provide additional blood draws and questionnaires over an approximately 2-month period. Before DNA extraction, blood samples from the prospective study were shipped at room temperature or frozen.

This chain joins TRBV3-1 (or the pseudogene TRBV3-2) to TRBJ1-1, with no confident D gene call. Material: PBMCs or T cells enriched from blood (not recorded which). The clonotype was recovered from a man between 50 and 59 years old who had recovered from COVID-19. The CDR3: CASSPRYVGNTEAFF. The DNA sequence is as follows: TGTGCCAGCAGCCCAAGATATGTCGGGAACACTGAAGCTTTCTTT.